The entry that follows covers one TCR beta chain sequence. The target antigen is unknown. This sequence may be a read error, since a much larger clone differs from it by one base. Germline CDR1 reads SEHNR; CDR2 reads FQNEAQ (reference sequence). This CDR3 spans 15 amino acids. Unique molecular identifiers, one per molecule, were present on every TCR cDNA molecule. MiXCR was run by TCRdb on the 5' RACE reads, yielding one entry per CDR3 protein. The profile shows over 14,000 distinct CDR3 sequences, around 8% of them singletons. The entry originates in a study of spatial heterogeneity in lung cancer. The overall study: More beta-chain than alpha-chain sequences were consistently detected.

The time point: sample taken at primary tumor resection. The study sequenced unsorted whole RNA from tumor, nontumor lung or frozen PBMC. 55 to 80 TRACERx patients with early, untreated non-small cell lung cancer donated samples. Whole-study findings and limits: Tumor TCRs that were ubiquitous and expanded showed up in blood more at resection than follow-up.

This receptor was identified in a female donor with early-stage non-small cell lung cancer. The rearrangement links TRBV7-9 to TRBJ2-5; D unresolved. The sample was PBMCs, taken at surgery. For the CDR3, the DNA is TGTGCCAGCAGCTTAGCCCCCATGGTTCAAGAGACCAAGTACTTC. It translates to CASSLAPMVQETKYF.